The source of this T cell receptor (beta chain) is a study of CD8 T cells in Susac syndrome. Random hexamers were used to reverse transcribe an amount of about 0.45 to 1 ug RNA. TCRdb recomputed calls from the immunoSEQ multiplex PCR reads with MiXCR, one row per CDR3 protein. This sample yields about 240,000 distinct CDR3 sequences, of which 95% to 97% are seen a single time; 0.1% belongs to the top ten. Trimming pared 7 bases from V and 1 base from J, leaving 13 bases between. The CDR3 covers 15 residues. The source is a human donor with Susac syndrome. Sequenced sample: CD4+ T cells from PBMCs. The rearrangement joins TRBV12-3 or TRBV12-4 to TRBJ2-2; weak D call: TRBD1 (6 bases). The CDR3 bases are TGTGCCAGCACCGGCTGGGGGCGGAACACCGGGGAGCTGTTTTTT. As protein: CASTGWGRNTGELFF.